This T cell receptor beta chain was sequenced for a study of molecular identifiers for immune sequencing clone quantification. TCRdb re-analysed the PCR reads in MiXCR, keeping a single row per CDR3 protein. The profile shows approximately 93,000 distinct CDR3 sequences, around a quarter of them singletons. With 5 bases clipped from V and 2 bases from J, the junction kept 6 bases outside the gene matches. The CDR3 runs to 14 residues. The germline V gene encodes CDR1 SQVTM and CDR2 ANQGSEA. This TCR was sampled from a human donor in good health. Some libraries in this study had Jurkat cell RNA spiked in. This sequence joins TRBV29-1 and TRBJ2-5, with 9 positions matching TRBD1. Sequenced input: naive CD8+ T cells from blood, with Jurkat cell RNA spiked in. Regarding subset: FACS-sorted CD8+CD4-CCR7+CD45RA+ naive T cells. CDR3 loop: CSVWGTGKQETQYF. The CDR3 nucleotides are TGCAGCGTTTGGGGGACAGGGAAACAAGAGACCCAGTACTTC.